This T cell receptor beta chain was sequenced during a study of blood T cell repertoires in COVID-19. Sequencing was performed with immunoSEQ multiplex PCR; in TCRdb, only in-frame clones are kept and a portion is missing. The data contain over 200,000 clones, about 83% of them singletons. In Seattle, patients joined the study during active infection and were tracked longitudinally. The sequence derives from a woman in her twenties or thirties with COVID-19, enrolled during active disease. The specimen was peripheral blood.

CDR3 amino acids: CATLPPPGYRTEAFF. CDR3 nucleotide sequence: TGTGCCACCCTACCCCCTCCGGGATATCGCACTGAAGCTTTCTTT. The rearrangement joins TRBV19 to TRBJ1-1; D is unclear. Germline V CDR1 and CDR2: LNHDA, SQIVND (reference sequence). The V and J ends lost 10 bases and 4 bases respectively, with 22 bases between them. The CDR3 contains 15 residues.